This T cell receptor beta chain was found in a study of CD8 T cells in Susac syndrome. Overall study results and limits: In Susac syndrome, CD8+ expansion was highest in TEMRA and active disease.

The authors reverse transcribed roughly 0.5 to 1 ug RNA with random hexamers. Amplification of TCR beta CDR3 used immunoSEQ multiplex PCR across 54 Vbeta and 13 Jbeta. MiXCR, applied by TCRdb to the immunoSEQ multiplex PCR reads, yields one record per CDR3 protein. The table records 150,000 to 200,000 distinct CDR3 sequences, 95% of them present only once. Concerning this clonotype: Its antigen is not known.

Sequencing of TCR beta was performed on blood CD8+ T cells and on blood CD4+ T cells. Fulfillment of recently defined diagnostic criteria for definite or probable disease was shown by the patients with Susac syndrome. Trimming left V 7 bases short and J 2 bases short, with 14 bases between. Germline CDR1 LNHNV, CDR2 YYDKDF (reference sequence). This CDR3 is 14 amino acids long. The gene calls are TRBV15 and TRBJ1-1; D is undetermined. The clonotype comes from a human donor with Susac syndrome. The sequencing sample was made of CD8+ T cells from PBMCs. In nucleotides, the CDR3 is TGTGCCACCACCCCGAACGGATACAACACTGAAGCTTTCTTT. It codes for CATTPNGYNTEAFF.